These 5 T cell receptor beta chains share one sample of origin, sequenced in a study of a mutant IDH1 vaccine in newly diagnosed glioma. Which antigens these TCRs recognize remains unknown. The time point: week 23, last vaccination. Every single dose of the vaccine, 300 ug of mutant IDH1 20-mer peptide, came with topical imiquimod. TCRdb's copy holds only in-frame clones and misses some; the assay was immunoSEQ multiplex PCR. The sample lists tens of thousands of clones; around 80% were seen once. The sample was PBMCs, taken from a glioma patient whose treatment included an IDH1 peptide vaccine. Source of these receptors: a middle-aged man with glioma.

This clone was seen more than once but under ten times. The chain uses TRBV19 and TRBJ1-6; D gene uncertain. The germline V and J ends were trimmed by 6 bases and 9 bases, with 15 bases remaining between them. Germline lookup yields CDR1 LNHDA and CDR2 SQIVND (reference sequence). The CDR3 consists of 14 residues. The CDR3, as DNA: TGTGCCAGTAGCCGGACTTCCTCGGGTTCACCCCTCCACTTT. Its protein is CASSRTSSGSPLHF.

This chain links TRBV14 with TRBJ2-7; possibly TRBD1 for D (6 bases). Germline-derived CDR1 and CDR2 are SGHDN and FVKESK. The CDR3 is 13 residues long. Trimming shortened V by 5 bases and J by 0 bases, and 8 bases separated the two germline ends. CDR3 nucleotides: TGTGCCAGCAGCGGGGGCCCCTCCTACGAGCAGTACTTC. Its protein product is CASSGGPSYEQYF.

This chain connects TRBV10-3 to TRBJ2-5; D uncertain. The V and J ends lost 0 bases and 5 bases respectively, with 7 bases between them. The length of the CDR3 is 13 residues. Germline V gene data show CDR1 as ENHRY and CDR2 as SYGVKD. The DNA for the CDR3 is TGTGCCATCAGTGAGTCGAAGGTTGAGACCCAGTACTTC. This codes for CAISESKVETQYF.

This chain connects TRBV30 to TRBJ1-1; 7 bases agree with TRBD1. Germline loops: CDR1 GTSNPN, CDR2 SVGIG (reference sequence). The CDR3 length is 17 residues. V shed 4 bases, J shed 3 bases, and the junction held 17 bases outside the gene matches. The CDR3 reads CAWNLRQGRGRDTEAFF. The CDR3 DNA reads TGTGCCTGGAACCTTAGACAGGGAAGAGGTAGGGACACTGAAGCTTTCTTT. Full variable domain (rest looked up from reference TRBV30 and TRBJ1-1): SQTIHQWPATLVQPVGSPLSLECTVEGTSNPNLYWYRQAAGRGLQLLFYSVGIGQISSEVPQNLSASRPQDRQFILSSKKLLLSDSGFYLCAWNLRQGRGRDTEAFFGQGTRLTVV.

The chain carries TRBV19 and TRBJ2-2; TRBD2 aligns across 10 bases. Unmatched junction bases numbered 5, after V lost 3 bases and J lost 4 bases. This CDR3 comprises 16 residues. Germline assignment: CDR1 LNHDA and CDR2 SQIVND (reference sequence). The CDR3 region has the DNA TGTGCCAGTAGTATGGAGCGGGGGGGATTCACCGGGGAGCTGTTTTTT. Its translation is CASSMERGGFTGELFF.